Below, 18 T cell receptor beta chains from the same sample are listed, as sequenced in a study of blood T cells in healthy people across ages (dated by TCRdb to about 2015). Receptors were amplified or captured by 5' RACE. TCRdb shows the sequencer as Illumina HiSeq 2500. A second PCR of roughly 6 to 11 cycles was run with a J-beta primer mix and a sample-barcoded 5' primer. TCRdb's own reprocessing of the public reads used fastp at Q25 and MiXCR and kept productive beta chains. Entries that share a CDR3 protein sequence are merged under the most common genes and DNA. The sample includes over 600,000 distinct CDR3 sequences, with around 45% observed a single time. Around a sixth of the sample belongs to the ten largest clones. Sequencing was carried out using blood. The receptors derive from a man of 80 years or more in good health.

V usage is TRBV6-6 and J usage is TRBJ2-3; no reliable D call. Germline V gene data show CDR1 as MNHNY and CDR2 as SVGAGI (reference sequence). The ends were cut back, 2 bases at V and 2 bases at J, with 14 bases in the middle. The CDR3 loop spans 16 amino acids. CDR3 coding DNA: TGTGCCAGCAGTTACGCCCTGGGCAGCCCCACAGATACGCAGTATTTT. Encoded protein: CASSYALGSPTDTQYF.

The table lists this clonotype with a few counts. The gene calls are TRBV10-3 and TRBJ1-2; D is perhaps TRBD1 (6 bases). Germline CDR1 is ENHRY and CDR2 is SYGVKD. This CDR3 is built from 15 residues. Trimming took 6 bases from V and 4 from J, leaving 18 bases between them. The chain's CDR3 is CAISGGVGAVYGYTF. The CDR3 DNA sequence: TGTGCCATCAGCGGTGGGGTGGGGGCAGTCTATGGCTACACCTTC.

The J gene is TRBJ2-1, the V gene TRBV20-1, with 9 bases matching TRBD1. With V trimmed by 0 bases and J by 8 bases, 11 bases remained unmatched. Germline V CDR1 and CDR2: DFQATT, SNEGSKA (reference sequence). The CDR3 runs to 16 residues. CDR3 sequence (DNA): TGCAGTGCTAGAGATCAGGCGGGGACAGGGTTCGATGAGCAGTTCTTC. Amino acid sequence: CSARDQAGTGFDEQFF.

This clonotype was recorded a few times. The rearrangement uses TRBV28 and TRBJ2-7; 7 bases match TRBD2. The CDR3 runs 18 residues. V trimming: 3 bases; J trimming: 5 bases; junction bases outside the gene matches: 19. The germline gives CDR1 MDHEN, CDR2 SYDVKM. CDR3 DNA sequence: TGTGCCAGCAGTTTGAGTTTCGCGGGAGCTCGGGTGTTCCACGAGCAGTACTTC. Protein sequence: CASSLSFAGARVFHEQYF. Complete variable domain (other parts from reference TRBV28 and TRBJ2-7): DVKVTQSSRYLVKRTGEKVFLECVQDMDHENMFWYRQDPGLGLRLIYFSYDVKMKEKGDIPEGYSVSREKKERFSLILESASTNQTSMYLCASSLSFAGARVFHEQYFGPGTRLTVT.

V is TRBV28 and J is TRBJ2-2, with 9 bases fitting TRBD2. In germline, CDR1 is MDHEN, CDR2 SYDVKM. The CDR3 runs 15 residues. J was trimmed by 7 bases and V by 6 bases; bases with no gene match: 9. CDR3 region: CASREAGGTGGELFF. CDR3 sequence (DNA): TGTGCCAGCAGGGAAGCGGGGGGAACAGGCGGGGAGCTGTTTTTT.

V and J are TRBV7-2 and TRBJ2-7; D is ambiguous. The CDR3 extends over 14 amino acids. Germline CDR1 is SGHTA and CDR2 is FQGNSA. Trimming cost V 5 bases and J 3 bases, with 14 bases left between them. CDR3 sequence (DNA): TGTGCCAGCAGCCCCGGCGGACGGCACTACGAGCAGTACTTC. It encodes CASSPGGRHYEQYF. The full variable domain, in which reference TRBV7-2 and TRBJ2-7 provide the parts outside the CDR3, is GAGVSQSPSNKVTEKGKDVELRCDPISGHTALYWYRQSLGQGLEFLIYFQGNSAPDKSGLPSDRFSAERTGGSVSTLTIQRTQQEDSAVYLCASSPGGRHYEQYFGPGTRLTVT.

In regard to this clonotype: One end of the junction fails to match germline, which may point to a read error. CDR3: CAGSQDTGGRSTDTQYF. DNA of the CDR3: TGCGCCGGCAGCCAAGATACCGGCGGGAGGAGCACAGATACGCAGTATTTT. This chain uses TRBV4-3 with TRBJ2-3; 8 bases align to TRBD2. CDR1 and CDR2 (germline): LGHNA, YSLEER. The CDR3 contains 17 residues.

This clonotype has just a few counts. The chain links TRBV28 to TRBJ2-7; the D is unclear. Germline V gene sequence: CDR1 MDHEN, CDR2 SYDVKM. The CDR3 spans 13 residues. Trimming cost V 5 bases and J 2 bases, with 10 bases left between them. This CDR3 reads CASSVEFTYEQYF. CDR3 nucleotides: TGTGCCAGCAGTGTTGAGTTTACCTACGAGCAGTACTTC.

The chain joins TRBV6-2 or TRBV6-3 to TRBJ2-1; tentative D call: TRBD2 (6 bases). Germline-derived CDR1 and CDR2 are MNHEY and SVGEGT. V dropped 6 bases and J dropped 2 bases, with 14 bases sitting between them. The CDR3 runs 15 residues. The CDR3 is CASRSLAAPYNEQFF. The CDR3 region has the DNA TGTGCCAGCAGATCACTAGCCGCCCCCTACAATGAGCAGTTCTTC.

Ten or more counts support this clonotype. This chain links TRBV7-2 with TRBJ1-2; D may be TRBD1 (6 bases). CDR3 size: 14 residues. The V and J ends lost 4 bases and 8 bases respectively, with 17 bases between them. From germline, CDR1 is SGHTA and CDR2 FQGNSA. CDR3 bases: TGTGCCAGCAGCTCAGGGACACCTAGGGGGGGCTACACCTTC. Protein: CASSSGTPRGGYTF.

CDR3 nucleotides: TGTGCCAGCAGTTCACTTAGACTAGCGGTGTACAATGAGCAGTTCTTC. Its translation: CASSSLRLAVYNEQFF. V and J are TRBV12-3 or TRBV12-4 and TRBJ2-1; 9 bases map to TRBD2. Losses at the gene ends were 4 bases for V and 4 bases for J; bases not matched to a gene: 8. This CDR3 is 16 amino acids long.

There are a few counts of this clonotype. The rearrangement uses TRBV28 and TRBJ1-6; TRBD1 agrees at 8 bases. This CDR3 has 17 amino acids. V lost 4 bases, J lost 5 bases, and 10 bases stayed unmatched. The germline gives CDR1 MDHEN, CDR2 SYDVKM. Here the CDR3 DNA reads TGTGCCAGCAGTTCCGTCCCAGGGGGCTGGGATAATTCACCCCTCCACTTT. This gives the protein CASSSVPGGWDNSPLHF.

CDR3 protein: CASSFQGRYDTQYF. The CDR3 region has the DNA TGTGCCAGCAGTTTCCAGGGTCGTTACGATACGCAGTATTTT. This chain connects TRBV27 to TRBJ2-3; D perhaps matches TRBD1 (5 bases). CDR3 length: 14 residues. From germline, CDR1 is MNHEY and CDR2 SMNVEV (reference sequence). V was shortened by 3 bases and J by 6 bases, with 13 bases between the two germline ends.

Points on this clonotype: A much larger clonotype is one base distant, so this may be a read error. V and J are TRBV7-9 and TRBJ2-5; D tentatively reads TRBD1 or TRBD2 (6 bases each). Germline CDR1 SEHNR, CDR2 FQNEAQ (reference sequence). Trimming removed 11 bases at V and 4 bases at J, with 14 bases between. This CDR3 has 12 residues. The CDR3 spells CAGRGRTETQYF. The CDR3 region has the DNA TGTGCCGGCCGGGGGCGGACAGAGACCCAGTACTTC.

A word on this clonotype: The junction departs from the called germline gene at one end, perhaps through a read error. The CDR3 loop reads CTSSRPRDSVSGANVLTF. The CDR3 bases are TGTACCAGCAGCCGCCCCCGGGACAGCGTCTCTGGGGCCAACGTCCTGACTTTC. The rearrangement links TRBV7-9 to TRBJ2-6; 7 bases align to TRBD1. Germline V gene sequence: CDR1 SEHNR, CDR2 FQNEAQ (reference sequence). The CDR3 loop spans 18 amino acids.

The chain links TRBV6-5 to TRBJ1-1, with D unresolved. From germline, CDR1 is MNHEY and CDR2 SVGAGI. V was cut by 0 bases and J by 0 bases, with 8 bases left in between. The CDR3 has 15 residues. The CDR3 here is CASSYSTDLNTEAFF. CDR3 nucleotide sequence: TGTGCCAGCAGTTACTCTACAGATTTGAACACTGAAGCTTTCTTT.

This clonotype was seen a few times. V usage is TRBV6-2 or TRBV6-3 and J usage is TRBJ1-1; D is perhaps TRBD1 (6 bases). Deletions cut 5 bases from V and 4 bases from J, with 11 bases between. The CDR3 has 13 residues. Germline V gene lookup returns CDR1 MNHEY and CDR2 SVGEGT. CDR3 DNA sequence: TGTGCCAGCAGTAACGGACAGCCCACTGAAGCTTTCTTT. The encoded protein is CASSNGQPTEAFF.

This clonotype occurred many times. The rearrangement uses TRBV29-1 and TRBJ2-1; no firm D call. Trimming stripped 3 bases from V and 0 bases from J, with 12 bases between. Germline V gene data show CDR1 as SQVTM and CDR2 as ANQGSEA. CDR3 size: 15 residues. The CDR3, as DNA: TGCAGCGTTGACCTTCCGTTTAGCTCCTACAATGAGCAGTTCTTC. Translated: CSVDLPFSSYNEQFF.